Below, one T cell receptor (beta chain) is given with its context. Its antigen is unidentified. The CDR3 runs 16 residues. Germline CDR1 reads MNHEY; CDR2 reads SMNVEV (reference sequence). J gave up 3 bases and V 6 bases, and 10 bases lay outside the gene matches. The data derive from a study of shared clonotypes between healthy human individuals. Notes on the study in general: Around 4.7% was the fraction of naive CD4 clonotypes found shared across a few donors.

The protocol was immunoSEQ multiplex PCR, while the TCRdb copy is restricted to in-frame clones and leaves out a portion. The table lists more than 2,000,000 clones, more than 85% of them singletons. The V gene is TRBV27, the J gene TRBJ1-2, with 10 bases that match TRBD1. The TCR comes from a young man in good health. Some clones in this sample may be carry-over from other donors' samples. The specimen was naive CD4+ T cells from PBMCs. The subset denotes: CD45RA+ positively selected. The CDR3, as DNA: TGTGCCAGCAGCCGCTCCGGGACAGGGGCTTACTATGGCTACACCTTC. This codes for CASSRSGTGAYYGYTF.